This passage covers 2 T cell receptor beta chains from one sample sequenced in a study of T-cell reconstitution after alpha-beta-depleted transplantation in children. This sample's TCRbeta library carried unique molecular identifier barcodes. TCRdb re-called the PCR reads with MiXCR, one entry per CDR3 protein. The table shows a few hundred thousand distinct CDR3 sequences, with 24% occurring only once. Material: PBMCs, mostly from graft donor cells, obtained 360 days after TCRalphabeta/CD19-depleted stem cell transplant. These receptors came from a female patient younger than 10 who had a stem cell transplant for congenital amegakaryocytic thrombocytopenia, so the T cells may come from the graft donor.

The chain couples TRBV5-4 to TRBJ2-2; 7 bases line up with TRBD1. The germline V gene encodes CDR1 SGHNT and CDR2 YYREEE (reference sequence). CDR3 length: 15 amino acids. The trim removed 4 bases at V and 4 bases at J, leaving 7 bases unmatched. The CDR3 is CASSRNRGSTGELFF. Written as DNA, the CDR3 is TGTGCCAGCAGCAGGAACAGGGGAAGCACCGGGGAGCTGTTTTTT.

V is TRBV5-1 and J is TRBJ2-7; tentative D call: TRBD1 (6 bases). The CDR3 has 14 amino acids. Trimming pared 5 bases from V and 2 bases from J, leaving 14 bases between. Germline V CDR1 and CDR2: SGHRS, YFSETQ. CDR3 DNA sequence: TGCGCCAGCAGGGCCGGGACACTTACCTACGAGCAGTACTTC. Amino acid sequence: CASRAGTLTYEQYF.